One T cell receptor beta chain is described in this entry. Other DNA sequences in the sample encode the same CDR3. The data originate from a study of T cell responses to AZD1222 COVID-19 vaccine. Measured with immunoSEQ multiplex PCR; TCRdb has only the in-frame clones, and not every one. The sample consists of about 160,000 clones, around 94% of them appearing once. V shed 6 bases and J shed 4 bases, with 10 bases lying between them. This CDR3 has 13 residues. Germline loops: CDR1 WNHNN, CDR2 SYGVQD (reference sequence). The sequencing used peripheral blood, collected on day 0 of AZD1222 vaccination. The V and J genes are TRBV10-1 and TRBJ1-5; possibly TRBD1 for D (6 bases). This receptor was identified in an adult in good health. In nucleotides, the CDR3 is TGCGCCAGCAGCCCAACAGGGAATCAGCCCCAGCATTTT. This encodes CASSPTGNQPQHF.